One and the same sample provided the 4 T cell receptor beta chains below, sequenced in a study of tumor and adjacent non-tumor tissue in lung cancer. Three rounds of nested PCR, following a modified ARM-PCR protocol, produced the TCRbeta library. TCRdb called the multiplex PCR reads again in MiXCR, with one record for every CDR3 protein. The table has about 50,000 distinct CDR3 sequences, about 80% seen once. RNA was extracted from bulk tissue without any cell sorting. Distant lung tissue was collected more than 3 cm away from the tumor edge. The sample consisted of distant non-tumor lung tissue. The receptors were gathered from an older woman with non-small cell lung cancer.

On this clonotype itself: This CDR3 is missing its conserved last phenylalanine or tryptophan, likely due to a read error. The CDR3 sequence is CTSSQRAVGRSSYNEQFL. For the CDR3, the DNA is TGCACCAGCAGCCAAAGGGCTGTGGGACGAAGCTCCTACAATGAGCAGTTCTTA. The chain carries TRBV4-1 and TRBJ2-1, with D tentatively TRBD1 or TRBD2 (5 bases each). The CDR3 runs 18 residues. Looked up from germline, CDR1 is MGHRA and CDR2 is YSYEKL.

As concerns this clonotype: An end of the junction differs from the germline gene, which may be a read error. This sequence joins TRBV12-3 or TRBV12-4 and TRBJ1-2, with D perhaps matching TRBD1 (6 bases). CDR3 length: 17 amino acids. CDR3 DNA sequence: TGTGCCAGTAGTTCCAGGGGCGGTCGAGGTTTTAACTATGGCTACACCTTC. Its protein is CASSSRGGRGFNYGYTF.

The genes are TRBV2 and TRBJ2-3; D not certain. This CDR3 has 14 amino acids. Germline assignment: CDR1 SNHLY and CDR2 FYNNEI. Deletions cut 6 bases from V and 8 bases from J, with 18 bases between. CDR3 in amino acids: CASRQTVSGVTQYF. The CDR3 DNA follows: TGTGCCAGCAGGCAGACCGTGAGTGGAGTTACGCAGTATTTT.

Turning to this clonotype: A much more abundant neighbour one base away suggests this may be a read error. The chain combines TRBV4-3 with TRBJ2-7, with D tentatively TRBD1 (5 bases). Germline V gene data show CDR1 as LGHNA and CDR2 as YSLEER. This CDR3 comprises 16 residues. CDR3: CTSSQDRPGQGYEQYF. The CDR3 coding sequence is TGCACCAGCAGCCAAGATCGGCCAGGGCAGGGTTACGAGCAGTACTTC.